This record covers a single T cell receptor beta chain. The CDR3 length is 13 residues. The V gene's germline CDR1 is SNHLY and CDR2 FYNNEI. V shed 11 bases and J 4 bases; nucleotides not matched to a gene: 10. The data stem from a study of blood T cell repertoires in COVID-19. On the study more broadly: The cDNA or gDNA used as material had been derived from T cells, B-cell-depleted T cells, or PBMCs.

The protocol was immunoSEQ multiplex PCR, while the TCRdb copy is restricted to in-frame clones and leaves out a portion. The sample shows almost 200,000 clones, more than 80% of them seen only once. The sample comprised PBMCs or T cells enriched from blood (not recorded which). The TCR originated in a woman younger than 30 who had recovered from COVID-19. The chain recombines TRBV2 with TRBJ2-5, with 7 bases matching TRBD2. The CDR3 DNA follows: TGTGCCGGGGAGGGAGAGCACCGAGAGACCCAGTACTTC. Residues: CAGEGEHRETQYF.